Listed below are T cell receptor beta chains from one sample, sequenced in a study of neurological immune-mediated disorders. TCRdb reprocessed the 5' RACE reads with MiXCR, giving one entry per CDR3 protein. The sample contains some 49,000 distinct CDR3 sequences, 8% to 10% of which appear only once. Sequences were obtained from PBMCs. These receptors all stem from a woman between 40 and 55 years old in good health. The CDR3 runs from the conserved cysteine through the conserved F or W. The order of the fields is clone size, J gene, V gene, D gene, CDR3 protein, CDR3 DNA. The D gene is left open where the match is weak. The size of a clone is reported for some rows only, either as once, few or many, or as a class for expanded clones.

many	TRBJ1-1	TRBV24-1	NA	CATSDEDTEAFF	TGTGCCACCAGTGATGAGGACACTGAAGCTTTCTTT
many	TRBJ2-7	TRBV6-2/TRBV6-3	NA	CASSWDSSYEQYF	TGTGCCAGCAGCTGGGATTCCTCCTACGAGCAGTACTTC
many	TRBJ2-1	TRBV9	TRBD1	CASSGTGWMNEQFF	TGTGCCAGCAGCGGGACAGGGTGGATGAATGAGCAGTTCTTC
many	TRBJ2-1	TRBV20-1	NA	CSARPQGMKQFF	TGCAGTGCTAGGCCTCAGGGCATGAAGCAGTTCTTC
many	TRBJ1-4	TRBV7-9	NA	CASSPGGPGINEKLFF	TGTGCCAGCAGCCCCGGGGGGCCGGGGATCAATGAAAAACTGTTTTTT
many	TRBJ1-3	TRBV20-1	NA	CSARRGSFGNTIYF	TGCAGTGCTAGACGAGGCAGCTTTGGAAACACCATATATTTT
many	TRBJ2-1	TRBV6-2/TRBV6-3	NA	CASKDVSDEQFF	TGTGCCAGCAAGGATGTCTCGGATGAGCAGTTCTTC
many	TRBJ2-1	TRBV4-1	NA	CASSPRTRTQILSYNEQFF	TGCGCCAGCAGCCCGCGAACAAGAACCCAGATACTTTCCTACAATGAGCAGTTCTTC
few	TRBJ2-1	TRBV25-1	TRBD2	CASTGGPYNEQFF	TGTGCCAGCACGGGAGGGCCCTACAATGAGCAGTTCTTC
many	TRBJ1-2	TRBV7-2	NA	CASSLGGNYGYTF	TGTGCCAGCAGCTTAGGAGGGAACTATGGCTACACCTTC
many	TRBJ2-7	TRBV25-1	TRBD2	CASSGRGAFREQYF	TGTGCCAGCAGTGGGCGGGGGGCGTTCCGCGAGCAGTACTTC
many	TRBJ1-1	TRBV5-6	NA	CASSFGRVNTEAFF	TGTGCCAGCAGCTTTGGCAGGGTGAACACTGAAGCTTTCTTT
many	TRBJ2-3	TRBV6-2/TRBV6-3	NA	CASTRPPRGPNTQYF	TGTGCCAGCACCAGGCCCCCTCGGGGGCCAAATACGCAGTATTTT
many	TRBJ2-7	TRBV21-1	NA	CASSPGTGRYEQYF	TGTGCCAGCAGCCCCGGGACAGGAAGATACGAGCAGTACTTC
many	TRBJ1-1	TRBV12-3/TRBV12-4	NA	CASSLDEGTEAFF	TGTGCCAGCAGTTTAGACGAGGGCACTGAAGCTTTCTTT
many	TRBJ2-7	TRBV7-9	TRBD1	CASSLAGQGPYEQYF	TGTGCCAGCAGCTTAGCGGGACAGGGACCCTACGAGCAGTACTTC
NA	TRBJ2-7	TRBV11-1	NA	CASSLARYSYEQYF	TGTGCCAGCAGCTTAGCGCGGTACAGCTACGAGCAGTACTTC